This T cell receptor (beta chain) was profiled in a study of blood T cell repertoires in COVID-19. The overall study: Whether acute or convalescent, the COVID-19 samples came from the United States, Italy and Spain.

In the source study's methods: Reference gene primer amplification yielded estimated nucleated cell counts. Clones were read by immunoSEQ multiplex PCR, and TCRdb kept only the in-frame ones, dropping some. V and J calls and clone size are given by that table; D and trimming were obtained from the DNA. Among about 100,000 clones listed, around 90% were seen once. Trimming left V 7 bases short and J 6 bases short, with 13 bases between. Germline CDR1 is SNHLY and CDR2 is FYNNEI. CDR3 size: 13 residues. This chain links TRBV2 with TRBJ2-1; perhaps TRBD1 as D (6 bases). The sequenced material came from peripheral blood. The receptor was isolated from a woman aged 60-75 years with acute or convalescent COVID-19. The CDR3 region is CASNPGQSNEQFF. The CDR3 DNA reads as TGTGCCAGCAACCCTGGACAGTCCAATGAGCAGTTCTTC.